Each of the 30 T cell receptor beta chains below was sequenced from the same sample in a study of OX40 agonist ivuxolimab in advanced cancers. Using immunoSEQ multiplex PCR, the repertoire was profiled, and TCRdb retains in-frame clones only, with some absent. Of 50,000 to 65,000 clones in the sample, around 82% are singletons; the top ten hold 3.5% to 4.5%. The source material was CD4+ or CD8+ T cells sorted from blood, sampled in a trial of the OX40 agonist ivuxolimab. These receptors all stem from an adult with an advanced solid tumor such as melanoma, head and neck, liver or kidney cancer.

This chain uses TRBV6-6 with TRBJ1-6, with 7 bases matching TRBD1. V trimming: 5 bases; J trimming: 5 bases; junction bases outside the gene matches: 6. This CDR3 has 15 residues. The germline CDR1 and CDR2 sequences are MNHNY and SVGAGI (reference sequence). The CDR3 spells CASSDGTVDNSPLHF. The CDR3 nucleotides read TGTGCCAGCAGTGACGGGACAGTTGATAATTCACCCCTCCACTTT.

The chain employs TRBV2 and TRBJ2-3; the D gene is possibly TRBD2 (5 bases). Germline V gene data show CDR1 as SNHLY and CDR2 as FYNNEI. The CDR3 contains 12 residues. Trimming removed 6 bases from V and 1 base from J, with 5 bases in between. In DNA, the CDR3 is TGTGCCAGCAGGCGGGGCACAGATACGCAGTATTTT. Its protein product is CASRRGTDTQYF.

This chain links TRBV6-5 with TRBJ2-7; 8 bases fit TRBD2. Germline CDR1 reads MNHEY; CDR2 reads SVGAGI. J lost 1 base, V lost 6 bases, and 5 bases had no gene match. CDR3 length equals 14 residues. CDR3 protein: CASRKQRGSYEQYF. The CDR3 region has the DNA TGTGCCAGCAGAAAGCAGCGGGGGTCCTACGAGCAGTACTTC.

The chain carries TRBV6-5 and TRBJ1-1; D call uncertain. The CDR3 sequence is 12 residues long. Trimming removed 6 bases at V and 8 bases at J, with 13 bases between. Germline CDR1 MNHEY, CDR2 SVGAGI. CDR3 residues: CASSTPWEEAFF. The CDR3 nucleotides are TGTGCCAGCAGCACTCCTTGGGAAGAAGCTTTCTTT.

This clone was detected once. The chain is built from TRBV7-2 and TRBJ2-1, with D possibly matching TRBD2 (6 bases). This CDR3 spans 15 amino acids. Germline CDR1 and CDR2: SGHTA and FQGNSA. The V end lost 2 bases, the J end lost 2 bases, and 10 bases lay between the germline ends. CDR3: CASSLRDSTYNEQFF. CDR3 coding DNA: TGTGCCAGCAGCTTAAGGGACTCAACCTACAATGAGCAGTTCTTC.

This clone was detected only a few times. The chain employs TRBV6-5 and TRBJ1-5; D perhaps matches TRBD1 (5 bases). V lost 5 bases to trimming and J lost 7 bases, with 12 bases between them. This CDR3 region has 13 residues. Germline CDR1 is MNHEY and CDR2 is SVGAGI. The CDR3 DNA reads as TGTGCCAGCAGTGAAGGGGTGGGGCAGCCCCAGCATTTT. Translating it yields CASSEGVGQPQHF.

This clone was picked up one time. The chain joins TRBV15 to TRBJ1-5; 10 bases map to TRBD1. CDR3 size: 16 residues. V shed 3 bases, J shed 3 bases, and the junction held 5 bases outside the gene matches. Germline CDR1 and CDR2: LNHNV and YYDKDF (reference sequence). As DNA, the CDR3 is TGTGCCACCAGCAGGGGTGGGACAGGGGACAATCAGCCCCAGCATTTT. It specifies CATSRGGTGDNQPQHF.

The CDR3 nucleotides are TGTGCCAGCAGTCCCTTACAGGGAGGATCCTACAATGAGCAGTTCTTC. It codes for CASSPLQGGSYNEQFF. The J gene is TRBJ2-1, the V gene TRBV28, with D possibly called TRBD1 or TRBD2 (6 bases each). Trimming removed 5 bases at V and 1 base at J, with 15 bases between. This CDR3 contains 16 residues. Germline-derived CDR1 and CDR2 are MDHEN and SYDVKM. The full variable domain, rest sourced from reference TRBV28 and TRBJ2-1, is DVKVTQSSRYLVKRTGEKVFLECVQDMDHENMFWYRQDPGLGLRLIYFSYDVKMKEKGDIPEGYSVSREKKERFSLILESASTNQTSMYLCASSPLQGGSYNEQFFGPGTRLTVL.

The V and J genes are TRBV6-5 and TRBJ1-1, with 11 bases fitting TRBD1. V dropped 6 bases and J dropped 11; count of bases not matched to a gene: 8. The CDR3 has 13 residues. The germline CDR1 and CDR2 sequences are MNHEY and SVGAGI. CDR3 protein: CASSQDRGLGAFF. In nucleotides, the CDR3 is TGTGCCAGCAGCCAGGACAGGGGGCTTGGGGCTTTCTTT.

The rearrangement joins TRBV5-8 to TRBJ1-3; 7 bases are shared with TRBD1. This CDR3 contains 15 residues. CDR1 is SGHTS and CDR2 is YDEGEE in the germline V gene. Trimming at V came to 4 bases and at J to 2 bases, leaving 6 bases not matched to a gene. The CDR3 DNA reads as TGTGCCAGCAGCCTTAGGGACAGCACTGGAAACACCATATATTTT. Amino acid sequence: CASSLRDSTGNTIYF.

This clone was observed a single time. CDR3 loop: CASSLYGTGRTEAFF. CDR3 sequence (DNA): TGTGCCAGCAGCCTATACGGGACAGGCCGTACTGAAGCTTTCTTT. The genes are TRBV7-8 and TRBJ1-1, with 8 bases that match TRBD1. The CDR3 covers 15 residues. The germline CDR1 and CDR2 sequences are SGHVS and FQNEAQ. After removal of 5 bases from V and 5 bases from J, the junction contained 10 bases not matched to a gene.

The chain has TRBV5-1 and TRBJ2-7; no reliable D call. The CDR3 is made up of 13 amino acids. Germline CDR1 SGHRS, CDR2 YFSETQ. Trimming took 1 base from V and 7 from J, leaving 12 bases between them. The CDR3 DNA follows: TGCGCCAGCAGCTTGTACGGGTTAAAGGAGCAGTACTTC. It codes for CASSLYGLKEQYF. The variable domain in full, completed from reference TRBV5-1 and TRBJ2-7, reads KAGVTQTPRYLIKTRGQQVTLSCSPISGHRSVSWYQQTPGQGLQFLFEYFSETQRNKGNFPGRFSGRQFSNSRSEMNVSTLELGDSALYLCASSLYGLKEQYFGPGTRLTVT.

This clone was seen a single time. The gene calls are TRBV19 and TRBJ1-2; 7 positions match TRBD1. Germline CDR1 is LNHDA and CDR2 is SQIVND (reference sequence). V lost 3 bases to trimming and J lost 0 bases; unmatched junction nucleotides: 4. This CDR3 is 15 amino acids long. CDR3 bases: TGTGCCAGTAGTATCTTAGGGGGCTCTAACTATGGCTACACCTTC. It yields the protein CASSILGGSNYGYTF. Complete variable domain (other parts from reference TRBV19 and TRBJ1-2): DGGITQSPKYLFRKEGQNVTLSCEQNLNHDAMYWYRQDPGQGLRLIYYSQIVNDFQKGDIAEGYSVSREKKESFPLTVTSAQKNPTAFYLCASSILGGSNYGYTFGSGTRLTVV.

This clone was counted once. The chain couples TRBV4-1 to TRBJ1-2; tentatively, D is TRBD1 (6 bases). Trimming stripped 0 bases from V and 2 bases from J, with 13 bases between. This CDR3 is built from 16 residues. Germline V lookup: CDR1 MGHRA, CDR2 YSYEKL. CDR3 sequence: CASSQDSGGRNYGYTF. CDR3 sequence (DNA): TGCGCCAGCAGCCAAGATAGCGGGGGCCGGAACTATGGCTACACCTTC.

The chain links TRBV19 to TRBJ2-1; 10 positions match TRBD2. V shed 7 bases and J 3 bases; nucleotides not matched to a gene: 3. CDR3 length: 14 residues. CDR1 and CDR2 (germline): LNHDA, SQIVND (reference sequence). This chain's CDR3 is CASTRTSGYNEQFF. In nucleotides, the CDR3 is TGTGCCAGTACCCGGACTAGCGGCTACAATGAGCAGTTCTTC. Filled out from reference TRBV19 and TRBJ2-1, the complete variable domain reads DGGITQSPKYLFRKEGQNVTLSCEQNLNHDAMYWYRQDPGQGLRLIYYSQIVNDFQKGDIAEGYSVSREKKESFPLTVTSAQKNPTAFYLCASTRTSGYNEQFFGPGTRLTVL.

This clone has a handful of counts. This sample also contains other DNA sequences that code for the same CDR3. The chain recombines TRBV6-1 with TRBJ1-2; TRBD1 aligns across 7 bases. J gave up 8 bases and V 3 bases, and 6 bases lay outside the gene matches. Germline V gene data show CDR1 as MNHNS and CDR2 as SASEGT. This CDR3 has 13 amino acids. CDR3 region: CASSDRDRGGYTF. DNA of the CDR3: TGTGCCAGCAGTGACCGGGACAGAGGAGGCTACACCTTC.

The CDR3 DNA reads TGCGCCAGCAGCCAAGATCCAGGGACCGGGGAGCTGTTTTTT. Amino acids: CASSQDPGTGELFF. The V gene is TRBV4-3, the J gene TRBJ2-2; weak D call: TRBD1 (5 bases). The CDR3 runs to 14 residues. CDR1 and CDR2 (germline): LGHNA, YSLEER. V was trimmed by 0 bases and J by 5 bases, leaving 7 bases between them.

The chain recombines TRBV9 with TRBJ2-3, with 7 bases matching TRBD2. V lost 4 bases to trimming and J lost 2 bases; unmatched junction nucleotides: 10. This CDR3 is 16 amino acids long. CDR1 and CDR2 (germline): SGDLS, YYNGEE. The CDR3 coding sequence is TGTGCCAGCAGCCCAGAAGGCGGGGGTTTCACAGATACGCAGTATTTT. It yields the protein CASSPEGGGFTDTQYF.

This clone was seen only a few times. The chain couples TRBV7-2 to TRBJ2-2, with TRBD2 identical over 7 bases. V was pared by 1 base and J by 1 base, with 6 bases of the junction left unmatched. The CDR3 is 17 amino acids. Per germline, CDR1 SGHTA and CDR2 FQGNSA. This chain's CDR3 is CASSLGVLARNTGELFF. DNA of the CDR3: TGTGCCAGCAGCTTAGGAGTACTAGCGAGGAACACCGGGGAGCTGTTTTTT.

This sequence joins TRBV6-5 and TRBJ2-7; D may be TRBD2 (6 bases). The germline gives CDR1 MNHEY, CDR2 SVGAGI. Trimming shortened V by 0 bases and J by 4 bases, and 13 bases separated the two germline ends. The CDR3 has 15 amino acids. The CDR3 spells CASSYSGDSWYEQYF. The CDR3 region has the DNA TGTGCCAGCAGTTACTCGGGGGACTCCTGGTACGAGCAGTACTTC.

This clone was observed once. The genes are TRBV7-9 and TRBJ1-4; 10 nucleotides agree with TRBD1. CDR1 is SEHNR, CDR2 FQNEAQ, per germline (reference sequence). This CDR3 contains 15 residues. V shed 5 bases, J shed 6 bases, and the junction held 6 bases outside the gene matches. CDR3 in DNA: TGTGCCAGCAGCCCCGGACAGGGGGGTCATGAAAAACTGTTTTTT. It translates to CASSPGQGGHEKLFF.

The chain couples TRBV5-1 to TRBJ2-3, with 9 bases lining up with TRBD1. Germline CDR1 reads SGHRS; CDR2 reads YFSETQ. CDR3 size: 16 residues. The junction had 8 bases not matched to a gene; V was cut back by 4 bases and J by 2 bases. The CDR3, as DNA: TGCGCCAGCAGCCCTGGGACAGGGAGGCCCACAGATACGCAGTATTTT. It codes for CASSPGTGRPTDTQYF.

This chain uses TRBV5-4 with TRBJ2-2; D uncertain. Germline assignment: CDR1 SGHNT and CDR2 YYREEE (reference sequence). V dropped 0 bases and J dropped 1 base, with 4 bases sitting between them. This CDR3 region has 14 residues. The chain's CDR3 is CASSLDGNTGELFF. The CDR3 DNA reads TGTGCCAGCAGCTTGGACGGGAACACCGGGGAGCTGTTTTTT.

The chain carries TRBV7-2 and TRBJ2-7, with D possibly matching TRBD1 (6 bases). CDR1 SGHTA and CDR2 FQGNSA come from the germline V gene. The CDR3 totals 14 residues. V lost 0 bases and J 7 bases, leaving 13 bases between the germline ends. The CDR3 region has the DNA TGTGCCAGCAGCTTAGCGACAGGATCCCGAGAGCAGTACTTC. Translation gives CASSLATGSREQYF.

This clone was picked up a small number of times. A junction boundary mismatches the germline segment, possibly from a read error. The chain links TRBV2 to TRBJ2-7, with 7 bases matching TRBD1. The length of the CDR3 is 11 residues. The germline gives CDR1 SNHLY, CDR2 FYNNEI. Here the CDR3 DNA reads TGTGCCAGCAGTGAGTCCGACAGGGTCATATTC. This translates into CASSESDRVIF.

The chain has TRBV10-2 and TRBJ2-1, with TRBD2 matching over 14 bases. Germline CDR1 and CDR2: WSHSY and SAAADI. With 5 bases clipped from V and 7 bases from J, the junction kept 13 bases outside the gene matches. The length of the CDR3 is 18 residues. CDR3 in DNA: TGCGCCAGCAGTCTTCCCCCGGGACTAGCGGGAGAGAGTAATGAGCAGTTCTTC. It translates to CASSLPPGLAGESNEQFF.

The CDR3 region has the DNA TGCGCCAGCAGCTTTCAAGGGTACCAAGAGACCCAGTACTTC. It codes for CASSFQGYQETQYF. This chain connects TRBV5-1 to TRBJ2-5; no clear D. Trimming removed 2 bases from V and 0 bases from J, with 8 bases in between. CDR3 length equals 14 residues. Germline V gene sequence: CDR1 SGHRS, CDR2 YFSETQ.

CDR3 residues: CASSVSGTAGYEQYF. For the CDR3, the DNA is TGTGCCAGCAGTGTTTCCGGGACAGCAGGCTACGAGCAGTACTTC. This chain joins TRBV6-1 and TRBJ2-7; 7 positions agree with TRBD1. The V gene end was trimmed by 4 bases and the J gene end by 3 bases; junction bases not matched to a gene: 9. The CDR3 runs to 15 residues. Germline V gene sequence: CDR1 MNHNS, CDR2 SASEGT.

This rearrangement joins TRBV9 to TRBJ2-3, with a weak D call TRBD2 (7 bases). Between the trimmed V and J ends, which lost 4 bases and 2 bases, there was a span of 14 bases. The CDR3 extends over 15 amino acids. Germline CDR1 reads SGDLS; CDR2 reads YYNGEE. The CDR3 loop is CASSQRGAPTDTQYF. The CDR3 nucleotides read TGTGCCAGCAGCCAACGGGGGGCCCCCACAGATACGCAGTATTTT. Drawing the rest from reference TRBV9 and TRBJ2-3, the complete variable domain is DSGVTQTPKHLITATGQRVTLRCSPRSGDLSVYWYQQSLDQGLQFLIQYYNGEERAKGNILERFSAQQFPDLHSELNLSSLELGDSALYFCASSQRGAPTDTQYFGPGTRLTVL.

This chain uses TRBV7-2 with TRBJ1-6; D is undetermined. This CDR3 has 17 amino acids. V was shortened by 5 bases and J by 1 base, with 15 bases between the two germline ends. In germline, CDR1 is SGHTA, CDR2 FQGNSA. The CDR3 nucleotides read TGTGCCAGCAGCCCCAGACCCCCGAGATCCTATAATTCACCCCTCCACTTT. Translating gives CASSPRPPRSYNSPLHF.